This entry lists 29 T cell receptor beta chains sequenced from one sample in a study of blood T cell repertoires in COVID-19. Some clones are missing from TCRdb's copy, which holds only in-frame ones; the method was immunoSEQ multiplex PCR. The data contain under 450,000 clones, 75% to 90% of them seen just once; the ten biggest clones take up roughly 7.1%. Sequencing was carried out using peripheral blood. These receptors all come from a woman aged 55-75 years with COVID-19, enrolled during active disease.

This clone was recorded once. The chain joins TRBV5-8 to TRBJ1-1; no clear D. Trimming pared 2 bases from V and 1 base from J, leaving 6 bases between. The length of the CDR3 is 13 residues. Looked up from germline, CDR1 is SGHTS and CDR2 is YDEGEE. The CDR3 nucleotides are TGTGCCAGCAGCTTCGGGGAGAACACTGAAGCTTTCTTT. This translates into CASSFGENTEAFF.

The rearrangement joins TRBV19 to TRBJ1-1; 8 bases are shared with TRBD1. CDR1 LNHDA and CDR2 SQIVND come from the germline V gene (reference sequence). The CDR3 loop spans 15 amino acids. With 4 bases clipped from V and 1 base from J, the junction kept 5 bases outside the gene matches. The CDR3 nucleotides read TGTGCCAGTAGTAGTCCCGGGACAGGGAACACTGAAGCTTTCTTT. This translates into CASSSPGTGNTEAFF.

This clone appeared once. The chain combines TRBV15 with TRBJ2-1; 12 bases agree with TRBD1. J was trimmed by 9 bases and V by 0 bases; bases with no gene match: 6. The CDR3 has 16 residues. Germline V lookup: CDR1 LNHNV, CDR2 YYDKDF (reference sequence). CDR3 in DNA: TGTGCCACCAGCAGAGATCGGGACAGGGGGCTAGGTGAGCAGTTCTTC. Protein: CATSRDRDRGLGEQFF.

This clone appeared once. The rearrangement uses TRBV10-3 and TRBJ2-7; 8 nucleotides match TRBD1. The CDR3 is 13 amino acids. Trimming removed 6 bases from V and 3 bases from J; junction bases left unmatched: 4. The V gene's germline CDR1 is ENHRY and CDR2 SYGVKD. The CDR3 sequence is CAISVDRGYEQYF. The DNA of the CDR3 is TGTGCCATCAGCGTCGACAGGGGCTACGAGCAGTACTTC.

This sequence joins TRBV5-6 and TRBJ2-2, with 7 bases identical to TRBD1. Germline values: CDR1 SGHDT, CDR2 YYEEEE. J gave up 4 bases and V 4 bases, and 10 bases lay outside the gene matches. There are 16 residues in the CDR3. The CDR3 reads CASSNRDSYFTGELFF. DNA of the CDR3: TGTGCCAGCAGCAACCGGGACAGCTATTTCACCGGGGAGCTGTTTTTT. Drawing the rest from reference TRBV5-6 and TRBJ2-2, the complete variable domain is DAGVTQSPTHLIKTRGQQVTLRCSPKSGHDTVSWYQQALGQGPQFIFQYYEEEERQRGNFPDRFSGHQFPNYSSELNVNALLLGDSALYLCASSNRDSYFTGELFFGEGSRLTVL.

The V and J genes are TRBV3-1 (or the pseudogene TRBV3-2) and TRBJ2-5; D is possibly TRBD1 (6 bases). Trimming cost V 3 bases and J 1 base, with 15 bases left between them. Germline V gene sequence: CDR1 LGHDT, CDR2 YNNKEL (reference sequence). The CDR3 totals 16 residues. The CDR3 protein is CASSHYDRLVQETQYF. For the CDR3, the DNA is TGTGCCAGCAGCCACTACGACAGGCTAGTCCAAGAGACCCAGTACTTC.

This clone was recorded only once. V usage is TRBV13 and J usage is TRBJ1-3; D is unclear. Germline values: CDR1 PRHDT, CDR2 FYEKMQ (reference sequence). CDR3 length: 15 residues. V shed 3 bases and J shed 0 bases, with 9 bases lying between them. As DNA, the CDR3 is TGTGCCAGCAGCTTTCGGGGAACCTCTGGAAACACCATATATTTT. As protein: CASSFRGTSGNTIYF.

The chain joins TRBV7-9 to TRBJ1-2, with a possible D match to TRBD1 (6 bases). V was cut by 5 bases and J by 4 bases, with 14 bases left in between. In germline, CDR1 is SEHNR, CDR2 FQNEAQ (reference sequence). CDR3 length: 14 residues. CDR3 DNA: TGTGCCAGCAGCCCGGGGGGGGGCCTCTATGGCTACACCTTC. Encoded protein: CASSPGGGLYGYTF.

For the CDR3, the DNA is TGTGCCTTACGGACAGCCAACACCGGGGAGCTGTTTTTT. Its translation: CALRTANTGELFF. This chain links TRBV10-3 with TRBJ2-2; D is possibly TRBD1 (6 bases). Germline lookup yields CDR1 ENHRY and CDR2 SYGVKD. The CDR3 consists of 13 residues. Deletions cut 11 bases from V and 2 bases from J, with 12 bases between.

This rearrangement joins TRBV5-1 to TRBJ2-5, with TRBD2 matching over 13 bases. CDR1 is SGHRS, CDR2 YFSETQ, per germline. With 1 base clipped from V and 6 bases from J, the junction kept 3 bases outside the gene matches. CDR3 length: 15 residues. The CDR3 loop is CASSLQTSGGKTQYF. CDR3 sequence (DNA): TGCGCCAGCAGCTTGCAGACTAGCGGGGGGAAGACCCAGTACTTC. Drawing the rest from reference TRBV5-1 and TRBJ2-5, the complete variable domain is KAGVTQTPRYLIKTRGQQVTLSCSPISGHRSVSWYQQTPGQGLQFLFEYFSETQRNKGNFPGRFSGRQFSNSRSEMNVSTLELGDSALYLCASSLQTSGGKTQYFGPGTRLLVL.

The CDR3 loop is CASSYGGGLGSPLHF. Here the CDR3 DNA reads TGTGCCAGCAGTTACGGGGGGGGGCTTGGTTCACCCCTCCACTTT. The chain recombines TRBV6-2 or TRBV6-3 with TRBJ1-6; D possibly corresponds to TRBD1 (6 bases). Trimming removed 2 bases from V and 9 bases from J, with 14 bases in between. Germline V lookup: CDR1 MNHEY, CDR2 SVGEGT. The CDR3 extends over 15 amino acids.

The J gene is TRBJ2-5, the V gene TRBV7-2; a possible D gene is TRBD2 (5 bases). V shed 2 bases and J shed 5 bases, with 12 bases lying between them. Germline lookup yields CDR1 SGHTA and CDR2 FQGNSA. The CDR3 is 14 residues long. The DNA of the CDR3 is TGTGCCAGCAGCTTAATAGGAGGCAGGGAGACCCAGTACTTC. Protein product: CASSLIGGRETQYF. Using reference TRBV7-2 and TRBJ2-5 for the parts outside the CDR3, the full variable domain is GAGVSQSPSNKVTEKGKDVELRCDPISGHTALYWYRQSLGQGLEFLIYFQGNSAPDKSGLPSDRFSAERTGGSVSTLTIQRTQQEDSAVYLCASSLIGGRETQYFGPGTRLLVL.

This clone was picked up a small number of times. The chain employs TRBV5-5 and TRBJ1-1; 9 nucleotides agree with TRBD1. Germline trimming cut 2 bases from V and 3 bases from J; bases unmatched to any gene: 14. There are 18 residues in the CDR3. Looked up from germline, CDR1 is SGHKS and CDR2 is YYEKEE (reference sequence). CDR3 in amino acids: CASSFRSPGQGKHTEAFF. In DNA form, the CDR3 reads TGTGCCAGCAGCTTTCGATCCCCCGGACAGGGGAAGCACACTGAAGCTTTCTTT.

The J gene is TRBJ2-3, the V gene TRBV9, with TRBD2 matching over 10 bases. J gave up 0 bases and V 3 bases, and 4 bases lay outside the gene matches. The V gene's germline CDR1 is SGDLS and CDR2 YYNGEE. The CDR3 spans 16 residues. Here the CDR3 DNA reads TGTGCCAGCAGCGCTAGCGGGGGCACTAGCACAGATACGCAGTATTTT. This sequence encodes CASSASGGTSTDTQYF.

This clone was observed once. The V gene is TRBV27, the J gene TRBJ1-1; a possible D gene is TRBD1 (6 bases). CDR3 length equals 14 residues. Germline V gene data show CDR1 as MNHEY and CDR2 as SMNVEV (reference sequence). Trimming stripped 2 bases from V and 1 base from J, with 8 bases between. The CDR3 here is CASSLLGGNTEAFF. The CDR3 nucleotides read TGTGCCAGCAGTTTACTAGGGGGGAACACTGAAGCTTTCTTT.

The chain combines TRBV13 with TRBJ2-3, with 9 bases matching TRBD1. Trimming cost V 7 bases and J 9 bases; bases outside gene matches: 11. The CDR3 runs to 14 residues. Per germline, CDR1 PRHDT and CDR2 FYEKMQ (reference sequence). The CDR3: CASNLQGAQETQYF. The CDR3 nucleotides are TGTGCCAGCAACCTACAGGGGGCGCAGGAGACGCAGTATTTT.

This clone was seen more than once but under ten times. The CDR3 loop is CASSSGTGYAGELFF. The DNA for the CDR3 is TGCGCCAGCAGCTCCGGGACAGGTTACGCCGGGGAGCTGTTTTTT. This chain links TRBV5-1 with TRBJ2-2; 8 bases match TRBD1. Per germline, CDR1 SGHRS and CDR2 YFSETQ. The CDR3 is 15 residues long. With 3 bases clipped from V and 6 bases from J, the junction kept 7 bases outside the gene matches. Full variable domain (missing parts from reference TRBV5-1 and TRBJ2-2): KAGVTQTPRYLIKTRGQQVTLSCSPISGHRSVSWYQQTPGQGLQFLFEYFSETQRNKGNFPGRFSGRQFSNSRSEMNVSTLELGDSALYLCASSSGTGYAGELFFGEGSRLTVL.

The V and J genes are TRBV29-1 and TRBJ1-2; possibly TRBD1 for D (6 bases). Germline CDR1 reads SQVTM; CDR2 reads ANQGSEA. Trimming cost V 7 bases and J 5 bases, with 26 bases left between them. This CDR3 spans 16 amino acids. DNA for the CDR3: TGCAGCGGGTCCTTAGTAGGTGGGGGCAGTCGATATGGCTACACCTTC. This codes for CSGSLVGGGSRYGYTF.

The rearrangement uses TRBV9 and TRBJ1-6; TRBD1 is a possible D gene (6 bases). V was cut by 2 bases and J by 4 bases, with 10 bases left in between. The CDR3 runs 15 residues. In germline, CDR1 is SGDLS, CDR2 YYNGEE. The DNA for the CDR3 is TGTGCCAGCAGCGTGCAGGGGTCTTATAATTCACCCCTCCACTTT. Its protein is CASSVQGSYNSPLHF.

This chain links TRBV7-2 with TRBJ2-7, with 7 bases lining up with TRBD2. The V segment lost 4 bases and the J segment 5 bases; nucleotides outside the gene matches: 5. The CDR3 has 13 amino acids. Germline CDR1 reads SGHTA; CDR2 reads FQGNSA. The CDR3 spells CASSSGGGNEQYF. The CDR3 DNA reads as TGTGCCAGCAGCTCCGGGGGAGGGAACGAGCAGTACTTC.

This sequence joins TRBV5-6 and TRBJ1-6; 8 nucleotides agree with TRBD1. With V trimmed by 3 bases and J by 10 bases, 15 bases remained unmatched. Per germline, CDR1 SGHDT and CDR2 YYEEEE. This CDR3 region has 17 residues. CDR3 residues: CASSSIGTGGRGSPLHF. In DNA, the CDR3 is TGTGCCAGCAGCTCGATAGGAACAGGGGGGAGAGGATCACCCCTCCACTTT.

The rearrangement joins TRBV11-3 to TRBJ1-3; possible D gene TRBD1, 5 bases. This CDR3 is 17 amino acids long. The V end lost 4 bases, the J end lost 7 bases, and 23 bases lay between the germline ends. CDR1 and CDR2 from the germline V gene are SGHNT and YENEEA. The DNA for the CDR3 is TGTGCCAGCAGCTACCATCCTTGGCAGGGCATTGAGAACACCATATATTTT. Amino acids: CASSYHPWQGIENTIYF.

This chain joins TRBV11-1 and TRBJ2-7, with TRBD1 matching 7 bases. After removal of 3 bases from V and 1 base from J, the junction contained 6 bases not matched to a gene. The CDR3 totals 15 residues. Germline loops: CDR1 SGHAT, CDR2 FQDESV (reference sequence). In DNA form, the CDR3 reads TGTGCCAGCAGCTTCCGAGGGGGCGGGTCCTACGAGCAGTACTTC. This gives the protein CASSFRGGGSYEQYF.

This clone has just a few counts. This chain joins TRBV7-6 and TRBJ2-5; TRBD2 agrees at 9 bases. The CDR3 has 18 amino acids. Germline V gene data show CDR1 as SGHVS and CDR2 as FNYEAQ. The V segment lost 1 base and the J segment 8 bases; nucleotides outside the gene matches: 17. CDR3 nucleotides: TGTGCCAGCAGCTTAGTGGGGACTAGCTTTGAGCTTTTGGATACCCAGTACTTC. Encoded protein: CASSLVGTSFELLDTQYF.

The rearrangement links TRBV2 to TRBJ2-1; no clear D. Germline assignment: CDR1 SNHLY and CDR2 FYNNEI. V was cut by 7 bases and J by 4 bases, with 5 bases left in between. The CDR3 spans 11 residues. Here the CDR3 reads CASNIYNEQFF. The CDR3 DNA is TGTGCCAGCAATATATACAATGAGCAGTTCTTC.

The CDR3 DNA sequence: TGTGCCAGCAGCGAAGAACTTTCCCAAGAGACCCAGTACTTC. The encoded protein is CASSEELSQETQYF. The V call is TRBV9, the J call TRBJ2-5; D not certain. Germline V gene data show CDR1 as SGDLS and CDR2 as YYNGEE. Trimming took 3 bases from V and 1 from J, leaving 10 bases between them. The CDR3 spans 14 residues.

The chain is built from TRBV2 and TRBJ2-2; 14 nucleotides agree with TRBD2. With 10 bases clipped from V and 2 bases from J, the junction kept 9 bases outside the gene matches. CDR3 length: 17 residues. Germline lookup yields CDR1 SNHLY and CDR2 FYNNEI. CDR3 sequence reads: CAIAGTSGGANTGELFF. For the CDR3, the DNA is TGTGCCATCGCCGGGACTAGCGGGGGAGCTAACACCGGGGAGCTGTTTTTT.

The V call is TRBV5-8, the J call TRBJ2-7; 7 bases map to TRBD1. Looked up from germline, CDR1 is SGHTS and CDR2 is YDEGEE. The CDR3 spans 14 residues. V gave up 4 bases and J gave up 4 bases; unmatched junction bases: 8. DNA for the CDR3: TGTGCCAGCAGCGACGGACAGGTACAGTACGAGCAGTACTTC. This sequence encodes CASSDGQVQYEQYF.

J is TRBJ2-7 and V is TRBV6-5, with 9 positions matching TRBD1. Trimming at V came to 6 bases and at J to 4 bases, leaving 10 bases not matched to a gene. CDR1 is MNHEY and CDR2 is SVGAGI in the germline V gene. The length of the CDR3 is 15 residues. In nucleotides, the CDR3 is TGTGCCAGCAGCCATCCGGGACAGGGCGTGTACGAGCAGTACTTC. This sequence encodes CASSHPGQGVYEQYF.